These 32 T cell receptor beta chains came from one sample sequenced in a study of Graves' ophthalmopathy and Graves' hyperthyroidism. TCR beta CDR3 regions were amplified from RNA transcripts. HTBI-primed RT-PCR formed the first round, and a multiplex PCR formed the second. MiXCR was run by TCRdb on the multiplex PCR reads, yielding one entry per CDR3 protein. In the table there are roughly 410,000 distinct CDR3 sequences, approximately 15% of which are singletons. Sequencing used peripheral blood. All receptors come from a woman aged 18-29 years with stable Graves' hyperthyroidism.

Comments on this clonotype: This sequence may be a read error, since a much larger clone differs from it by one base. The chain links TRBV5-4 to TRBJ2-5; 8 bases match TRBD2. The length of the CDR3 is 14 residues. The germline gives CDR1 SGHNT, CDR2 YYREEE (reference sequence). This CDR3 is CAISLGLDAETQYF. For the CDR3, the DNA is TGTGCCATCAGCTTGGGACTAGATGCGGAGACCCAGTACTTC.

This clonotype was observed at least ten times. V is TRBV12-3 or TRBV12-4 and J is TRBJ2-7; 12 positions match TRBD1. The CDR3 is 14 amino acids. Trimming removed 6 bases from V and 6 bases from J; junction bases left unmatched: 6. The chain's CDR3 is CASRAGTGGREQYF. The CDR3 DNA reads TGTGCCAGCAGGGCCGGGACAGGGGGCCGCGAGCAGTACTTC.

This clonotype was detected only a few times. The CDR3 is CASSLAGRGGNTIYF. CDR3 nucleotides: TGCGCCAGCAGCTTGGCGGGGAGGGGTGGAAACACCATATATTTT. The chain combines TRBV5-1 with TRBJ1-3; D is perhaps TRBD1 (5 bases). Per the germline V gene, CDR1 is SGHRS and CDR2 is YFSETQ. This CDR3 region has 15 residues. Trimming took off 0 bases at V and 3 bases at J, with 10 bases between the two ends.

As concerns this clonotype: A read error may produce the germline difference seen at one junction end. CDR3 region: CSARRRRLAKNIKYF. CDR3 nucleotides: TGCAGTGCTCGCCGGCGGCGTCTAGCCAAAAACATTAAGTACTTC. V and J are TRBV20-1 and TRBJ2-4; perhaps TRBD2 as D (5 bases). Germline lookup yields CDR1 DFQATT and CDR2 SNEGSKA (reference sequence). The CDR3 has 15 residues.

This clonotype was seen more than once but under ten times. V is TRBV14 and J is TRBJ2-2; D is ambiguous. Germline V gene data show CDR1 as SGHDN and CDR2 as FVKESK. V lost 0 bases and J lost 4, with 12 bases in between. The CDR3 is 16 residues long. CDR3 bases: TGTGCCAGCAGCCAAGATCTGGTGCACACCACCGGGGAGCTGTTTTTT. Translating it yields CASSQDLVHTTGELFF.

At least ten counts were recorded for this clonotype. The rearrangement joins TRBV12-3 or TRBV12-4 to TRBJ2-5; 12 nucleotides match TRBD2. The CDR3 totals 16 residues. With 5 bases clipped from V and 5 bases from J, the junction kept 9 bases outside the gene matches. CDR3 residues: CASSVGLAGPGETQYF. CDR3 DNA sequence: TGTGCCAGCAGTGTCGGACTAGCGGGACCCGGGGAGACCCAGTACTTC.

This clonotype was seen many times. The DNA for the CDR3 is TGTGCCAGCAGTACCCCGCCGGGGTACACCGGGGAGCTGTTTTTT. Translated: CASSTPPGYTGELFF. The chain is built from TRBV27 and TRBJ2-2; tentative D call: TRBD2 (5 bases). This CDR3 has 15 residues. The ends were cut back, 5 bases at V and 3 bases at J, with 13 bases in the middle. Germline loops: CDR1 MNHEY, CDR2 SMNVEV (reference sequence).

This clonotype was seen many times. The rearrangement links TRBV9 to TRBJ1-6, with 11 bases matching TRBD1. Per the germline V gene, CDR1 is SGDLS and CDR2 is YYNGEE. The CDR3 spans 16 residues. V shed 2 bases and J 7 bases; nucleotides not matched to a gene: 5. The CDR3 loop is CASSVGTGGTNSPLHF. The CDR3 DNA sequence: TGTGCCAGCAGCGTGGGGACAGGGGGTACGAATTCACCCCTCCACTTT. The variable domain in full, with the rest retrieved from reference TRBV9 and TRBJ1-6, is DSGVTQTPKHLITATGQRVTLRCSPRSGDLSVYWYQQSLDQGLQFLIQYYNGEERAKGNILERFSAQQFPDLHSELNLSSLELGDSALYFCASSVGTGGTNSPLHFGNGTRLTVT.

Many counts were recorded for this clonotype. V gene TRBV6-5 combines with J gene TRBJ1-6; a weak D match, TRBD1 (5 bases). CDR1 and CDR2 (germline): MNHEY, SVGAGI. This CDR3 region has 15 residues. Deletions cut 2 bases from V and 2 bases from J, with 7 bases between. Here the CDR3 DNA reads TGTGCCAGCAGTTACGGGGCGGCCTATAATTCACCCCTCCACTTT. Protein: CASSYGAAYNSPLHF.

In this sample, this clonotype turned up many times. This rearrangement joins TRBV11-2 to TRBJ1-2, with 9 bases matching TRBD1. V lost 3 bases, J lost 12 bases, and 5 bases stayed unmatched. The CDR3 is 12 residues long. Germline CDR1 reads SGHAT; CDR2 reads FQNNGV. CDR3 residues: CASSFPGTGNTF. The CDR3 nucleotides read TGTGCCAGCAGCTTCCCCGGGACAGGGAACACCTTC.

This clonotype was seen ten or more times. The chain joins TRBV19 to TRBJ1-2; 8 bases line up with TRBD1. The CDR3 covers 16 residues. The trim removed 7 bases at V and 3 bases at J, leaving 13 bases unmatched. CDR1 is LNHDA and CDR2 is SQIVND in the germline V gene (reference sequence). The chain's CDR3 is CASIKDAGTGYYGYTF. In nucleotides, the CDR3 is TGTGCCAGTATCAAAGACGCCGGGACAGGATACTATGGCTACACCTTC. Drawing the rest from reference TRBV19 and TRBJ1-2, the complete variable domain is DGGITQSPKYLFRKEGQNVTLSCEQNLNHDAMYWYRQDPGQGLRLIYYSQIVNDFQKGDIAEGYSVSREKKESFPLTVTSAQKNPTAFYLCASIKDAGTGYYGYTFGSGTRLTVV.

This clonotype occurred many times. The chain recombines TRBV20-1 with TRBJ2-5; the D gene is possibly TRBD2 (7 bases). The CDR3 length is 13 residues. The germline V gene has CDR1 DFQATT and CDR2 SNEGSKA (reference sequence). The V end lost 6 bases, the J end lost 9 bases, and 20 bases lay between the germline ends. Here the CDR3 reads CSAPTSRRGAQYF. For the CDR3, the DNA is TGCAGTGCGCCGACTAGCAGGAGGGGGGCCCAGTACTTC.

The sample holds many counts of this clonotype. This chain links TRBV24-1 with TRBJ1-1; D may be TRBD1 (6 bases). V was trimmed by 5 bases and J by 5 bases, leaving 20 bases between them. Germline CDR1 reads KGHDR; CDR2 reads SFDVKD. The CDR3 runs to 16 residues. DNA of the CDR3: TGTGCCACCAGTGGCAGAGAACAGGGTAAGGGGACTGAAGCTTTCTTT. Amino acid sequence: CATSGREQGKGTEAFF.

The J gene is TRBJ2-6, the V gene TRBV12-3 or TRBV12-4; D remains unclear. The CDR3 is 16 amino acids. V shed 5 bases and J shed 0 bases, with 11 bases lying between them. Written as DNA, the CDR3 is TGTGCCAGCAGTCCTGATTTATTCTCTGGGGCCAACGTCCTGACTTTC. This codes for CASSPDLFSGANVLTF.

This clonotype was recorded at least ten times. The V call is TRBV12-5, the J call TRBJ1-2; tentatively, D is TRBD1 (6 bases). Trimming pared 3 bases from V and 8 bases from J, leaving 22 bases between. Germline V gene data show CDR1 as LGHNT and CDR2 as FRNRAP. This CDR3 region has 16 residues. The DNA for the CDR3 is TGTGCTAGTGGTTTTGCCCTGACAGGCCGGGATTCCGGCTACACCTTC. Protein sequence: CASGFALTGRDSGYTF.

This clonotype occurred many times. The V call is TRBV6-1, the J call TRBJ2-4; TRBD2 might be the D (5 bases). The ends were cut back, 2 bases at V and 5 bases at J, with 13 bases in the middle. CDR1 is MNHNS, CDR2 SASEGT, per germline. The CDR3 is 15 amino acids. CDR3: CASSEQGGGQNIQYF. The CDR3 nucleotides read TGTGCCAGCAGTGAACAAGGAGGAGGTCAAAACATTCAGTACTTC.

This clonotype was counted ten times or more. The CDR3 DNA reads as TGTGCCAGCAGTTACTCTCCTGGAGGGTCGGCCACTGAAGCTTTCTTT. Translation gives CASSYSPGGSATEAFF. V and J are TRBV6-5 and TRBJ1-1; D not certain. Trimming stripped 0 bases from V and 4 bases from J, with 15 bases between. Germline V CDR1 and CDR2: MNHEY, SVGAGI. This CDR3 region has 16 residues.

This clonotype has ten or more counts. The chain joins TRBV20-1 to TRBJ1-5, with D tentatively TRBD1 (6 bases). Germline loops: CDR1 DFQATT, CDR2 SNEGSKA (reference sequence). V lost 2 bases to trimming and J lost 4 bases, with 12 bases between them. CDR3 length: 14 amino acids. The CDR3: CSARPGQLNQPQHF. DNA of the CDR3: TGCAGTGCTAGACCCGGACAGTTAAATCAGCCCCAGCATTTT.

This clonotype has a count of ten or more. The rearrangement joins TRBV19 to TRBJ2-7, with 7 bases that match TRBD1. V lost 5 bases and J lost 0; bases outside the gene matches: 10. This CDR3 comprises 16 residues. The germline V gene encodes CDR1 LNHDA and CDR2 SQIVND (reference sequence). This chain's CDR3 is CASSPLGTALSYEQYF. The CDR3 DNA reads TGTGCCAGTAGTCCCCTGGGGACAGCCCTCTCCTACGAGCAGTACTTC.

The sample holds many counts of this clonotype. The chain couples TRBV6-5 to TRBJ1-1; D uncertain. V shed 6 bases and J shed 4 bases, with 15 bases lying between them. The CDR3 is 14 amino acids. The V gene's germline CDR1 is MNHEY and CDR2 SVGAGI. CDR3 nucleotides: TGTGCCAGCAGCGCCATGGGCGGGAGCACTGAAGCTTTCTTT. As protein: CASSAMGGSTEAFF.

This clonotype was observed many times. The J gene is TRBJ1-6, the V gene TRBV6-2 or TRBV6-3; D is unclear. V shed 7 bases and J shed 3 bases, with 10 bases lying between them. Looked up from germline, CDR1 is MNHEY and CDR2 is SVGEGT. The CDR3 covers 14 residues. The CDR3 spells CASTPADYNSPLHF. DNA for the CDR3: TGTGCCAGCACCCCAGCGGACTATAATTCACCCCTCCACTTT.

The chain uses TRBV29-1 and TRBJ1-1; D is possibly TRBD1 (6 bases). V was clipped by 7 bases and J by 1 base, with 13 bases between them. The CDR3 covers 13 residues. From germline, CDR1 is SQVTM and CDR2 ANQGSEA. CDR3: CSAGRQANTEAFF. The CDR3 nucleotides read TGCAGCGCTGGAAGACAGGCGAACACTGAAGCTTTCTTT.

Concerning this clonotype itself: A much larger clone is a single base away; this may be a read error. The chain joins TRBV11-2 to TRBJ1-5; D ambiguous. Germline CDR1 SGHAT, CDR2 FQNNGV. The CDR3 totals 15 residues. CDR3 nucleotides: TGTGCCAGCATCTTAGTTTCCGGGTCCGATCAGCCCCAGCATTTT. Protein product: CASILVSGSDQPQHF.

This clonotype was recorded many times. The chain joins TRBV20-1 to TRBJ2-7; 9 bases map to TRBD1. J was trimmed by 3 bases and V by 6 bases; bases with no gene match: 6. Germline V gene lookup returns CDR1 DFQATT and CDR2 SNEGSKA (reference sequence). The CDR3 covers 13 residues. The CDR3 DNA reads as TGCAGTGCGCCGGGACAGGGCCTCTACGAGCAGTACTTC. This codes for CSAPGQGLYEQYF.

Concerning this clonotype itself: It may be a read error: a sequence one base away is much more abundant. CDR3 sequence: CASSLESSYNSPRHF. In nucleotides, the CDR3 is TGTGCCAGCAGCTTAGAGAGCTCCTATAATTCACCCCGCCACTTT. The chain joins TRBV7-2 to TRBJ1-6; D ambiguous. CDR1 and CDR2 from the germline V gene are SGHTA and FQGNSA. This CDR3 is 15 amino acids long.

The chain recombines TRBV19 with TRBJ1-1, with D uncertain. Trimming pared 5 bases from V and 5 bases from J, leaving 15 bases between. The CDR3 runs to 14 residues. CDR1 is LNHDA and CDR2 is SQIVND in the germline V gene (reference sequence). This chain's CDR3 is CASSPSQPRTEAFF. The CDR3 DNA reads as TGTGCCAGTAGTCCCTCCCAGCCACGGACTGAAGCTTTCTTT.

This clonotype was found a few times. Here the CDR3 omits its conserved ending phenylalanine or tryptophan, so a read error is the likely source. The DNA is omitted, as the CDR3 cannot be located on it reliably, and the CDR3 follows TCRdb's listing. CDR3 region: CASSFDGYTEACL. The J gene is TRBJ1-1, the V gene TRBV12-3 or TRBV12-4. Inclusive of both ends, the CDR3 amounts to 13 amino acids.

The CDR3 loop is CASSPKLAATGELFF. The CDR3 DNA is TGTGCCAGCAGCCCCAAACTAGCGGCCACCGGGGAGCTGTTTTTT. The rearrangement joins TRBV7-3 to TRBJ2-2; 8 nucleotides agree with TRBD2. Trimming took 5 bases from V and 4 from J; bases not matched to a gene: 6. The length of the CDR3 is 15 residues. The V gene's germline CDR1 is SGHTA and CDR2 FQGTGA.

This clonotype was found many times. The gene calls are TRBV11-3 and TRBJ2-5, with 8 bases matching TRBD2. The CDR3 runs 15 residues. Germline V lookup: CDR1 SGHNT, CDR2 YENEEA. Trimming cost V 6 bases and J 1 base; bases outside gene matches: 7. The CDR3 loop reads CASRFGGGSQETQYF. The DNA of the CDR3 is TGTGCCAGCAGATTCGGCGGGGGGAGCCAAGAGACCCAGTACTTC.

This clonotype turned up a few times. The gene calls are TRBV5-1 and TRBJ1-1; perhaps TRBD1 as D (5 bases). V was trimmed by 3 bases and J by 7 bases, leaving 16 bases between them. The CDR3 contains 14 residues. From germline, CDR1 is SGHRS and CDR2 YFSETQ. CDR3 amino acids: CASSSSLGVGEAFF. CDR3 DNA: TGCGCCAGCAGCTCCTCGTTGGGGGTAGGTGAAGCTTTCTTT.

In its sample, this clonotype was seen many times. The rearrangement links TRBV4-1 to TRBJ1-6; D unclear. V lost 0 bases and J lost 8, with 8 bases in between. Germline CDR1 is MGHRA and CDR2 is YSYEKL. This CDR3 is built from 14 residues. This CDR3 reads CASSQEDGDSPLHF. CDR3 nucleotide sequence: TGCGCCAGCAGCCAAGAGGATGGAGATTCACCCCTCCACTTT.

The chain employs TRBV2 and TRBJ2-2; 8 nucleotides agree with TRBD1. Germline CDR1 SNHLY, CDR2 FYNNEI. CDR3 length: 16 amino acids. V was pared by 2 bases and J by 6 bases, with 8 bases of the junction left unmatched. CDR3 DNA: TGTGCCAGCAGTGAAAGGACAGGGCCCGGCGCCGGGGAGCTGTTTTTT. It translates to CASSERTGPGAGELFF.